Below are 16 T cell receptor beta chains sequenced from a single sample in a study of T cell responses to AZD1222 COVID-19 vaccine. Sequenced by immunoSEQ multiplex PCR; TCRdb stores in-frame clones only, minus some. The sample consists of 150,000 or so clones, over 80% of them appearing once. The sequencing here drew on peripheral blood, taken 28 days after the second AZD1222 dose. The receptors come from an adult who received the AZD1222 COVID-19 vaccine.

This chain connects TRBV7-2 to TRBJ2-1; 14 nucleotides line up with TRBD2. Trimming removed 4 bases from V and 10 bases from J; junction bases left unmatched: 6. This CDR3 spans 15 amino acids. The V gene's germline CDR1 is SGHTA and CDR2 FQGNSA. In DNA, the CDR3 is TGTGCCAGCAGCTCGACTAGCGGGAGGGCCTTAGAGCAGTTCTTC. It specifies CASSSTSGRALEQFF.

The J gene is TRBJ1-3, the V gene TRBV19; D remains unclear. The CDR3 has 13 amino acids. Germline CDR1 and CDR2: LNHDA and SQIVND (reference sequence). Deletions cut 5 bases from V and 2 bases from J, with 7 bases between. The CDR3 region is CASSSTAGNTIYF. The CDR3 DNA reads TGTGCCAGTAGTTCCACGGCTGGAAACACCATATATTTT.

The rearrangement joins TRBV30 to TRBJ1-2; 10 nucleotides align to TRBD1. V trimming: 0 bases; J trimming: 1 base; junction bases outside the gene matches: 11. The CDR3 length is 18 residues. The germline gives CDR1 GTSNPN, CDR2 SVGIG (reference sequence). CDR3 sequence reads: CAWSVGRDRGLINYGYTF. The CDR3 coding sequence is TGTGCCTGGAGTGTAGGGAGGGACAGGGGCCTCATTAACTATGGCTACACCTTC.

V is TRBV12-3 or TRBV12-4 and J is TRBJ1-2, with a weak D call TRBD1 (5 bases). The V gene lost 8 bases and the J gene lost 4 bases, with 14 bases spanning the gap. The CDR3 has 13 residues. CDR3 DNA sequence: TGTGCCAGCCGGGCTAGACAGATCTATGGCTACACCTTC. It translates to CASRARQIYGYTF.

The gene calls are TRBV5-5 and TRBJ2-7; 11 nucleotides agree with TRBD1. Germline V gene data show CDR1 as SGHKS and CDR2 as YYEKEE (reference sequence). J was trimmed by 7 bases and V by 4 bases; bases with no gene match: 10. CDR3 length: 15 residues. The CDR3 protein is CASSPRTGGYREQYF. In nucleotides, the CDR3 is TGTGCCAGCAGCCCTAGGACAGGGGGCTATCGAGAGCAGTACTTC. The full variable domain, in which reference TRBV5-5 and TRBJ2-7 provide the parts outside the CDR3, is DAGVTQSPTHLIKTRGQQVTLRCSPISGHKSVSWYQQVLGQGPQFIFQYYEKEERGRGNFPDRFSARQFPNYSSELNVNALLLGDSALYLCASSPRTGGYREQYFGPGTRLTVT.

This chain connects TRBV6-6 to TRBJ2-7, with 8 bases matching TRBD2. This CDR3 region has 12 residues. With 9 bases clipped from V and 5 bases from J, the junction kept 6 bases outside the gene matches. In germline, CDR1 is MNHNY, CDR2 SVGAGI (reference sequence). The CDR3 reads CASEAGVDEQYF. CDR3 nucleotide sequence: TGTGCCAGTGAAGCGGGAGTGGACGAGCAGTACTTC.

This chain connects TRBV7-9 to TRBJ2-1; D is unclear. CDR1 and CDR2 from the germline V gene are SEHNR and FQNEAQ (reference sequence). The CDR3 extends over 12 amino acids. The V gene lost 2 bases and the J gene lost 6 bases, with 5 bases spanning the gap. The CDR3 sequence: CASSLIPNEQFF. The CDR3 nucleotides are TGTGCCAGCAGCTTAATCCCCAATGAGCAGTTCTTC.

This clone has just one count. The chain has TRBV29-1 and TRBJ2-5; 10 bases align to TRBD1. J lost 2 bases, V lost 6 bases, and 3 bases had no gene match. This CDR3 is built from 13 residues. Germline CDR1 SQVTM, CDR2 ANQGSEA. CDR3 coding DNA: TGCAGCGTAGGACAGGGGGTACAAGAGACCCAGTACTTC. This codes for CSVGQGVQETQYF. Complete variable domain (other parts from reference TRBV29-1 and TRBJ2-5): SAVISQKPSRDICQRGTSLTIQCQVDSQVTMMFWYRQQPGQSLTLIATANQGSEATYESGFVIDKFPISRPNLTFSTLTVSNMSPEDSSIYLCSVGQGVQETQYFGPGTRLLVL.

The chain employs TRBV4-3 and TRBJ1-1; no firm D call. From germline, CDR1 is LGHNA and CDR2 YSLEER. This CDR3 has 13 residues. The V end lost 5 bases, the J end lost 5 bases, and 12 bases lay between the germline ends. The CDR3 loop is CASSRDLRTEAFF. The CDR3 coding sequence is TGCGCCAGCAGCAGAGACCTGAGGACTGAAGCTTTCTTT.

The chain combines TRBV5-1 with TRBJ1-1; D unresolved. Germline CDR1 is SGHRS and CDR2 is YFSETQ. This CDR3 has 13 residues. V was trimmed by 6 bases and J by 2 bases, leaving 11 bases between them. The CDR3 DNA sequence: TGCGCCAGCAACTCGGGTGCTAACACTGAAGCTTTCTTT. Translating gives CASNSGANTEAFF.

The genes are TRBV5-1 and TRBJ2-5, with 8 nucleotides matching TRBD2. Per germline, CDR1 SGHRS and CDR2 YFSETQ. This CDR3 region has 14 residues. Unmatched junction bases numbered 7, after V lost 7 bases and J lost 2 bases. CDR3 sequence: CASGLAGVQETQYF. In nucleotides, the CDR3 is TGCGCCAGCGGACTAGCAGGCGTACAAGAGACCCAGTACTTC.

J is TRBJ2-3 and V is TRBV5-1; 10 bases align to TRBD2. Germline V CDR1 and CDR2: SGHRS, YFSETQ. V dropped 7 bases and J dropped 0; count of bases not matched to a gene: 2. The CDR3 is 14 amino acids. The CDR3 here is CASGTSASTDTQYF. CDR3 sequence (DNA): TGCGCCAGCGGGACTAGCGCTAGCACAGATACGCAGTATTTT.

The chain employs TRBV21-1 and TRBJ2-3; the D segment call TRBD2 is taken from the table without a DNA check. TRBV21-1 is recorded as a pseudogene. The length of the CDR3 is 17 residues. The CDR3 DNA is TGTGCCAGCAGCAAAATGGCTAGCGGGGGGGTCACAGATACGCAGTATTTT. Translated: CASSKMASGGVTDTQYF.

This chain uses TRBV10-3 with TRBJ1-2; 7 bases match TRBD1. Germline V CDR1 and CDR2: ENHRY, SYGVKD. This CDR3 has 15 residues. V dropped 2 bases and J dropped 4; count of bases not matched to a gene: 7. Here the CDR3 reads CAISEGRGGAYGYTF. CDR3 coding DNA: TGTGCCATCAGTGAGGGCAGGGGGGGTGCCTATGGCTACACCTTC.

The chain links TRBV3-1 (or the pseudogene TRBV3-2) to TRBJ2-5, with 9 bases that match TRBD1. Germline V gene data show CDR1 as LGHDT and CDR2 as YNNKEL (reference sequence). This CDR3 spans 18 amino acids. The V and J ends lost 4 bases and 3 bases, in that order; junction bases with no gene match: 15. The CDR3, as DNA: TGTGCCAGCAGCCCCTACATAGGACAGGGGCGAATTAAAGAGACCCAGTACTTC. Its translation: CASSPYIGQGRIKETQYF.

V gene TRBV6-1 combines with J gene TRBJ2-1, with a possible D match to TRBD2 (5 bases). CDR1 is MNHNS, CDR2 SASEGT, per germline. Trimming cost V 2 bases and J 6 bases, with 8 bases left between them. The CDR3 length is 13 residues. The CDR3 nucleotides read TGTGCCAGCAGTGAACGGCGGGCCAATGAGCAGTTCTTC. The encoded protein is CASSERRANEQFF.